The rows below give T cell receptor beta chains drawn from one sample of a study of regulatory T cells in long-lasting Graves disease. TCRdb reanalysed the multiplex PCR reads using MiXCR and keeps one entry per CDR3 protein. The table includes 300,000 or so distinct CDR3 sequences, 20% detected once. This specimen consisted of peripheral blood mononuclear cells (PBMCs), obtained when the disease was refractory, from a patient treated with antithyroid drugs. These receptors all stem from a female donor with Graves disease. CDR3s include the opening cysteine and the closing phenylalanine or tryptophan. D genes are given only for firm matches. Size tells how often a clone was seen (once, few, many) or the class of an expanded clone, and some rows leave it out.

abundance	v_gene	j_gene	d_gene	CDR3nt	CDR3aa
few	TRBV18	TRBJ2-5	.	TGTGCCAGCTCACCACCCGGCCAGATAGGGGGGATGGCCCAGTACTTC	CASSPPGQIGGMAQYF
many	TRBV28	TRBJ2-7	TRBD1	TGTGCCAGCACCCGGACAGGGCGGGCCTACGAGCAGTACTTC	CASTRTGRAYEQYF
.	TRBV7-9	TRBJ1-5	TRBD1	TGTGCCAGCAGCCAATACAGGGGAAGTGGCAATCAGCCCCAGCATTTT	CASSQYRGSGNQPQHF
many	TRBV28	TRBJ2-2	.	TGTGCCAGCAGTTCATCGTCTGCGAACACCGGGGAGCTGTTTTTT	CASSSSSANTGELFF
.	TRBV19	TRBJ2-6	.	TGTGCCAGTAGTGTACGTGCACAGGGAACTGGGGCCAACGTCCTGACTTTC	CASSVRAQGTGANVLTF
.	TRBV20-1	TRBJ1-5	.	TGCAGTGCTACCAGTGACATCGGCTATTCTCCCCAGCATTTT	CSATSDIGYSPQHF
many	TRBV12-3/TRBV12-4	TRBJ1-5	.	TGTGCCAGCAGTTTCGTACAGGGACAGCCCCAGCATTTT	CASSFVQGQPQHF
few	TRBV29-1	TRBJ2-7	.	TGCAGCGTTGGAAGCTACGAGCAGTACTTC	CSVGSYEQYF
many	TRBV3-1	TRBJ1-6	.	TGTGCCAGCAGCCAAGCAGGGATTCTTGGTTCACCCCTCCACTTT	CASSQAGILGSPLHF
few	TRBV19	TRBJ1-4	.	TGTGCCAGTAGCCCCGGGTATGGTGCAACTAATGAAAAACTGTTTTTT	CASSPGYGATNEKLFF
.	TRBV6-1	TRBJ1-6	.	TGTGCCACCGCCAGGAGCACATATAATTCACCCCTCCACTTT	CATARSTYNSPLHF
few	TRBV12-3/TRBV12-4	TRBJ2-7	.	TGTGCCAGCAGCCCTCGACAACCCTACGAGCAGTACTTC	CASSPRQPYEQYF
many	TRBV10-3	TRBJ1-1	TRBD1	TGTGCCATCAGTGAGGGGACAGGCGGGAACACTGAAGCTTTCTTT	CAISEGTGGNTEAFF
.	TRBV30	TRBJ1-5	.	TGTGCCTGGAGTGTAATAGGACAGTCCTTTGGGGAACCCCAGCATTTT	CAWSVIGQSFGEPQHF
few	TRBV7-2	TRBJ2-3	TRBD2	TGTGCCAGCAGCCCTAGCGGGGGGGCCAGTACGGCGCAGTATTTT	CASSPSGGASTAQYF
many	TRBV9	TRBJ2-5	.	TGTGCCAGCAGCGCTCCGGGACTAGAGACCCAGTACTTC	CASSAPGLETQYF
.	TRBV19	TRBJ2-4	TRBD2	TGTGCCAGTAGTATAGTAGGGTTACTAGCGGGAGACAACATTCAGTACTTC	CASSIVGLLAGDNIQYF
many	TRBV7-9	TRBJ2-5	TRBD2	TGTGCCAGCAGCTTAGCGCTGTGGACTAGCGGGCGAAAGGAGACCCAGTACTTC	CASSLALWTSGRKETQYF
many	TRBV7-2	TRBJ1-6	TRBD1	TGTGCCAGCAGCCAGGGGGTCTTAAATTCACCCCTCCACTTT	CASSQGVLNSPLHF
.	TRBV6-1	TRBJ2-6	.	TGTGCCAGCAACAGGATCTCTGGGGCCAACGTCCTGACTTTC	CASNRISGANVLTF
.	TRBV3-1	TRBJ2-7	.	TGTGCCAGCAGCCGGACCAGGACGGTTTCCTACGAGCAGTACTTC	CASSRTRTVSYEQYF
many	TRBV29-1	TRBJ2-7	.	TGCAGCGTGGGCAGCTCCTACGAGCAGTACTTC	CSVGSSYEQYF
.	TRBV5-6	TRBJ2-5	.	TGTGCCAGCAGCTTGCTAGCAGGGGAGGACGAGACCCAGTACTTC	CASSLLAGEDETQYF
.	TRBV27	TRBJ2-7	TRBD2	TGTGCCAGCAGTAGAGGACTAGGGTCGTCCTACGAGCAGTACTTC	CASSRGLGSSYEQYF
many	TRBV28	TRBJ2-5	TRBD2	TGTGCCAGCAGTTTTCCTGGGACTAGCGGGAGAGTGGAAGAGACCCAGTACTTC	CASSFPGTSGRVEETQYF
few	TRBV3-1	TRBJ1-5	.	TGTGCCAGCAGCCAAGATAGTTGGGGCAGGGATGTTCAGCCCCAGCATTTT	CASSQDSWGRDVQPQHF
many	TRBV6-1	TRBJ2-7	TRBD2	TGTGCCAGCAGGGGAGGGATACGCTACGAGCAGTACTTC	CASRGGIRYEQYF
many	TRBV7-3	TRBJ1-2	.	TGTGCCAGCAGCCCATCGCCGGCAATAAACTATGGCTACACCTTC	CASSPSPAINYGYTF
.	TRBV5-1	TRBJ2-5	.	TGCGCCAGCAGCTTGGCCTCCGGCATCAGGGGAGAGACCCAGTACTTC	CASSLASGIRGETQYF
few	TRBV13	TRBJ2-2	.	TGTGCCAGCGGTTATGGCACCGGGGAGCTGTTTTTT	CASGYGTGELFF
.	TRBV6-6	TRBJ2-4	TRBD2	TGTGCCGGCAGTTACTCAGCGGGGGTGAACATTCAGTACTTC	CAGSYSAGVNIQYF
many	TRBV20-1	TRBJ1-5	.	TGCAGTGCCATGGGCCCGAATCAGCCCCAGCATTTT	CSAMGPNQPQHF
.	TRBV6-9	TRBJ2-2	.	TGTGCCAGCAGTTACATGGCTTCGTTATCCGGGGAGCTGTTTTTT	CASSYMASLSGELFF
.	TRBV28	TRBJ1-2	.	TGTGCCAGCAGTTTATATGGCAGGCCGACTCATAACTATGGCTACACCTTC	CASSLYGRPTHNYGYTF
many	TRBV20-1	TRBJ1-2	.	TGCAGTGCTAGCGGGGGCTCGGGTTATGGCTACACCTTC	CSASGGSGYGYTF
few	TRBV6-2/TRBV6-3	TRBJ1-1	.	TGTGCCAGCAGTTATGGAGTGGGTCAGGGTGAAGCTTTCTTT	CASSYGVGQGEAFF
.	TRBV20-1	TRBJ2-2	TRBD1	TGCAGTGCTAGTAGGGACAGGGAAACCGGGGAGCTGTTTTTT	CSASRDRETGELFF
.	TRBV7-6	TRBJ2-1	TRBD2	TGTGCCAGCAGCACGGGACTAGCGGGGATCCCCTACAATGAGCAGTTCTTC	CASSTGLAGIPYNEQFF
.	TRBV28	TRBJ1-3	.	TGTGCCAGCAGGCCTCGGGACCTCGGACAAACCATATATTTT	CASRPRDLGQTIYF
many	TRBV6-2/TRBV6-3	TRBJ2-7	.	TGTGCCAGCAGTTACGGGGACGCCGGGGCCTACGAGCAGTACTTC	CASSYGDAGAYEQYF
.	TRBV5-1	TRBJ2-1	.	TGCGCCAGCAGCGGGCTGGACATGATGTACAATGAGCAGTTCTTC	CASSGLDMMYNEQFF
many	TRBV6-1	TRBJ1-6	TRBD1	TGTGCCAGCAGGGTGGGACAGGGTTTTTCTTCACCCCTCCACTTT	CASRVGQGFSSPLHF
many	TRBV6-1	TRBJ2-2	.	TGTGCCAGCAGGGTTCCGGGACTGAACACCGGGGAGCTGTTTTTT	CASRVPGLNTGELFF
many	TRBV12-3/TRBV12-4	TRBJ2-7	.	TGTGCCAGCAGTTTAGTGTCCTACGGCCAGTACTTC	CASSLVSYGQYF
many	TRBV20-1	TRBJ1-5	.	TGCAGTGCTATGGGAGAGGGCAATCAGCCCCAGCATTTT	CSAMGEGNQPQHF
.	TRBV7-9	TRBJ2-7	.	TGTGCCAGCAAGAGGGCAACTGAACCCGAGCAGTACTTC	CASKRATEPEQYF
many	TRBV6-2/TRBV6-3	TRBJ1-2	TRBD1	TGTGCCAGCAAGAGACAGGGGAACTATGGCTACACCTTC	CASKRQGNYGYTF
many	TRBV10-3	TRBJ1-1	.	TGTGCCATCAGTGAGTCTGAGGGTCTCATCGCTTTCTTT	CAISESEGLIAFF
few	TRBV12-3/TRBV12-4	TRBJ2-2	.	TGTGCCAGCAGTTTTAGTTGGGCCGGGGAGCTGTTTTTT	CASSFSWAGELFF
.	TRBV30	TRBJ1-2	TRBD1	TGTGCCTGGAATCAGGGGGCAAGCTATGGCTACACCTTC	CAWNQGASYGYTF